The 4 T cell receptor beta chains below all came from one sample that was sequenced in a study of patients and donors after allogeneic stem cell transplantation. TCRdb processed the RT-PCR reads anew with MiXCR; each CDR3 protein has one entry. The profile covers 920,000 or so distinct CDR3 sequences, with over 15% appearing a single time and 5% to 6.5% taken by the ten largest. Sequenced sample: blood, either unsorted or a sorted T cell fraction (not recorded which). These receptors were collected from a human donor who was either an allogeneic HSCT recipient or a stem cell or donor lymphocyte infusion donor (not recorded which). It is not recorded whose cells these are; they may come from a transplant donor.

This sequence joins TRBV3-1 and TRBJ2-3, with 13 bases that match TRBD2. Germline V gives CDR1 LGHDT, CDR2 YNNKEL (reference sequence). The CDR3 runs 17 residues. J gave up 6 bases and V 4 bases, and 10 bases lay outside the gene matches. Here the CDR3 DNA reads TGTGCCAGCAGCCTTGGACTAGCGGGGGCCCCTTGGGATACGCAGTATTTT. It codes for CASSLGLAGAPWDTQYF.

This clonotype was seen more than once but under ten times. The V and J genes are TRBV9 and TRBJ2-1; D is possibly TRBD1 (6 bases). There are 15 residues in the CDR3. Germline CDR1 reads SGDLS; CDR2 reads YYNGEE. V dropped 0 bases and J dropped 1 base, with 8 bases sitting between them. The CDR3 sequence is CASSVEGDSYNEQFF. The CDR3, as DNA: TGTGCCAGCAGCGTAGAGGGGGATTCCTACAATGAGCAGTTCTTC.

A few counts support this clonotype. V gene TRBV5-1 combines with J gene TRBJ2-2; TRBD2 is a possible D gene (5 bases). The germline V gene encodes CDR1 SGHRS and CDR2 YFSETQ. Trimming removed 6 bases at V and 4 bases at J, with 16 bases between. The CDR3 loop spans 15 amino acids. In DNA, the CDR3 is TGCGCCAGCAAACTCGTGGGGAGTGGCACCGGGGAGCTGTTTTTT. Translating it yields CASKLVGSGTGELFF.

This chain joins TRBV9 and TRBJ2-2; 11 bases are shared with TRBD2. The V and J ends lost 4 bases and 6 bases, in that order; junction bases with no gene match: 11. There are 17 residues in the CDR3. Germline V lookup: CDR1 SGDLS, CDR2 YYNGEE. Here the CDR3 reads CASSRLRGLADPGELFF. CDR3 sequence (DNA): TGTGCCAGCAGCAGGCTGCGGGGACTAGCGGATCCCGGGGAGCTGTTTTTT.